Below are 18 T cell receptor beta chains sequenced from a single sample in a study of cytomegalovirus exposure and HLA in healthy donors. It was with 60 Vbeta and 13 Jbeta primers that the PCR ran. Sequenced by immunoSEQ multiplex PCR; TCRdb stores in-frame clones only, minus some. This sample has approximately 92,000 clones, with roughly 70% found just once. The sequenced material came from PBMCs. The receptor set was obtained from a man between 50 and 59 years old in good health and CMV-seronegative.

This clone has only a few counts. The CDR3 nucleotides read TGTGCCATCAGAAGACAGGACCTTTCTAATTCACCCCTCCACTTT. This encodes CAIRRQDLSNSPLHF. The chain joins TRBV10-3 to TRBJ1-6; possible D gene TRBD1, 6 bases. The CDR3 length is 15 residues. The V and J ends lost 6 bases and 6 bases respectively, with 15 bases between them. The germline V gene encodes CDR1 ENHRY and CDR2 SYGVKD.

This CDR3 reads CASSRQGRNYEQYF. The CDR3 nucleotides are TGTGCCAGCAGTCGACAGGGACGGAACTACGAGCAGTACTTC. The rearrangement joins TRBV6-5 to TRBJ2-7, with 7 bases lining up with TRBD1. Looked up from germline, CDR1 is MNHEY and CDR2 is SVGAGI. With V trimmed by 5 bases and J by 3 bases, 7 bases remained unmatched. CDR3 length: 14 residues.

The chain joins TRBV6-5 to TRBJ1-1; perhaps TRBD1 as D (5 bases). Trimming removed 2 bases at V and 5 bases at J, with 9 bases between. The length of the CDR3 is 13 residues. CDR1 and CDR2 (germline): MNHEY, SVGAGI. CDR3 loop: CASSYARATEAFF. The CDR3 region has the DNA TGTGCCAGCAGTTACGCCAGGGCGACTGAAGCTTTCTTT.

The V call is TRBV21-1, the J call TRBJ1-1. TRBV21-1 is classified as a pseudogene. The CDR3 sequence is 21 residues long. CDR3 DNA sequence: TGTGCCAGCAGGCGAACGAAGGGAGGGTCCCCCAGCTTCTCGGTGAACACTGAAGCTTTCTTT. Protein product: CASRRTKGGSPSFSVNTEAFF.

The chain is built from TRBV5-1 and TRBJ2-3; D is unresolved. Trimming shortened V by 0 bases and J by 1 base, and 6 bases separated the two germline ends. The CDR3 sequence is 14 residues long. CDR1 is SGHRS, CDR2 YFSETQ, per germline. The CDR3 reads CASSLVVGTDTQYF. DNA of the CDR3: TGCGCCAGCAGCTTGGTAGTCGGCACAGATACGCAGTATTTT.

This clone was picked up one time. This chain connects TRBV6-5 to TRBJ1-2, with TRBD1 identical over 9 bases. The CDR3 runs 14 residues. The V gene's germline CDR1 is MNHEY and CDR2 SVGAGI. V lost 3 bases and J lost 5; bases outside the gene matches: 4. The CDR3 reads CASSYRDRVYGYTF. CDR3 in DNA: TGTGCCAGCAGTTATAGGGACAGGGTATATGGCTACACCTTC.

V is TRBV5-6 and J is TRBJ2-1, with TRBD2 matching 7 bases. Germline V gene sequence: CDR1 SGHDT, CDR2 YYEEEE. The length of the CDR3 is 17 residues. The V gene end was trimmed by 4 bases and the J gene end by 7 bases; junction bases not matched to a gene: 17. CDR3 loop: CASSPQVRSQRGNEQFF. The CDR3 bases are TGTGCCAGCAGCCCCCAGGTCCGATCACAGCGGGGTAATGAGCAGTTCTTC.

The V and J genes are TRBV6-5 and TRBJ2-3; TRBD2 agrees at 12 bases. In germline, CDR1 is MNHEY, CDR2 SVGAGI. The CDR3 extends over 15 amino acids. V lost 5 bases and J lost 1; bases outside the gene matches: 1. The CDR3 DNA is TGTGCCAGCAGTCGACTAGCGGGAGGCACAGATACGCAGTATTTT. Translating it yields CASSRLAGGTDTQYF.

The chain has TRBV30 and TRBJ2-5, with TRBD2 identical over 8 bases. Trimming at V came to 4 bases and at J to 2 bases, leaving 6 bases not matched to a gene. This CDR3 is built from 14 residues. CDR1 GTSNPN and CDR2 SVGIG come from the germline V gene (reference sequence). The CDR3, as DNA: TGTGCCTGGAACCTGGGACTAGGGCAAGAGACCCAGTACTTC. Its protein is CAWNLGLGQETQYF.

The CDR3 region is CATSPGHYGYTF. The CDR3 bases are TGTGCCACCAGTCCTGGCCATTATGGCTACACCTTC. The rearrangement uses TRBV15 and TRBJ1-2; D is ambiguous. From germline, CDR1 is LNHNV and CDR2 YYDKDF (reference sequence). Trimming cost V 6 bases and J 5 bases, with 10 bases left between them. The CDR3 is 12 amino acids.

In nucleotides, the CDR3 is TGTGCCAGCAGCCAAGATGGGGCAGGGGGCCACTCTGGAAACACCATATATTTT. It encodes CASSQDGAGGHSGNTIYF. The chain links TRBV4-2 to TRBJ1-3; 8 positions agree with TRBD1. The CDR3 loop spans 18 amino acids. The germline V gene encodes CDR1 LGHNA and CDR2 YNFKEQ. With 0 bases clipped from V and 0 bases from J, the junction kept 7 bases outside the gene matches.

This clone has only a few counts. This rearrangement joins TRBV5-6 to TRBJ1-1; no definite D call. Germline-derived CDR1 and CDR2 are SGHDT and YYEEEE. V lost 0 bases, J lost 1 base, and 4 bases lay in between. CDR3 length equals 13 residues. The CDR3 loop is CASSLGRNTEAFF. CDR3 nucleotides: TGTGCCAGCAGCTTGGGCAGGAACACTGAAGCTTTCTTT.

This clone has just a few counts. V and J are TRBV18 and TRBJ1-2, with D maybe TRBD1 (5 bases). Trimming left V 2 bases short and J 2 bases short, with 6 bases between. Germline CDR1 and CDR2: KGHSH and LQKENI. This CDR3 spans 13 amino acids. The CDR3 spells CASSPGGNYGYTF. The CDR3 DNA sequence: TGTGCCAGCTCACCAGGGGGGAACTATGGCTACACCTTC.

The chain recombines TRBV11-1 with TRBJ1-4, with a possible D match to TRBD1 (6 bases). CDR1 and CDR2 (germline): SGHAT, FQDESV (reference sequence). The CDR3 length is 15 residues. V lost 5 bases to trimming and J lost 4 bases, with 14 bases between them. This chain's CDR3 is CASSNRQELNEKLFF. The CDR3 coding sequence is TGTGCCAGCAGCAACCGACAGGAGCTTAATGAAAAACTGTTTTTT.

This clone was seen a single time. The chain is built from TRBV20-1 and TRBJ1-1, with no clear D. This CDR3 region has 11 residues. Germline CDR1 DFQATT, CDR2 SNEGSKA (reference sequence). Trimming took off 7 bases at V and 3 bases at J, with 9 bases between the two ends. For the CDR3, the DNA is TGCAGTGTTCCTGGAGACACTGAAGCTTTCTTT. Residues: CSVPGDTEAFF.

V usage is TRBV14 and J usage is TRBJ1-3; D uncertain. The CDR3 is made up of 15 amino acids. Germline CDR1 SGHDN, CDR2 FVKESK. V gave up 1 base and J gave up 0 bases, with 7 bases separating them. CDR3 coding DNA: TGTGCCAGCAGCCAAGGCTACGGCTCTGGAAACACCATATATTTT. Encoded protein: CASSQGYGSGNTIYF.

The genes are TRBV18 and TRBJ1-2, with TRBD1 as a possible D gene (6 bases). The CDR3 is 15 residues long. Trimming cost V 1 base and J 4 bases, with 13 bases left between them. From germline, CDR1 is KGHSH and CDR2 LQKENI. The CDR3 bases are TGTGCCAGCTCACCACAGGGGGTCGGTTTCTATGGCTACACCTTC. This sequence encodes CASSPQGVGFYGYTF.

The chain is built from TRBV19 and TRBJ1-2; 7 bases are a match to TRBD1. The CDR3 sequence is 15 residues long. Germline V lookup: CDR1 LNHDA, CDR2 SQIVND (reference sequence). The V and J ends lost 7 bases and 4 bases, in that order; junction bases with no gene match: 12. This CDR3 is CASISPTQGTYGYTF. CDR3 nucleotides: TGTGCCAGTATTTCCCCAACACAGGGGACCTATGGCTACACCTTC.